Below are 20 T cell receptor beta chains sequenced from a single sample in a study of blood T cell repertoires in COVID-19. Method: immunoSEQ multiplex PCR; TCRdb's copy keeps in-frame clones and lacks some. The repertoire holds 350,000 to 500,000 clones, with more than 70% as singletons. Sequenced input: PBMCs or T cells enriched from blood (not recorded which). Every receptor here comes from a woman under 30 who had been exposed to COVID-19.

V gene TRBV25-1 combines with J gene TRBJ1-1; D not certain. This CDR3 comprises 12 residues. V was pared by 6 bases and J by 3 bases, with 8 bases between. Germline V gene lookup returns CDR1 MGHDK and CDR2 SYGVNS. The CDR3 DNA follows: TGTGCCAGCAGCGGGTGGGACACTGAAGCTTTCTTT. Translating gives CASSGWDTEAFF.

There are a few counts of this clone. The chain is built from TRBV2 and TRBJ1-2; 7 nucleotides match TRBD1. CDR1 and CDR2 from the germline V gene are SNHLY and FYNNEI. V lost 4 bases to trimming and J lost 8 bases; unmatched junction nucleotides: 7. The CDR3 contains 13 residues. This chain's CDR3 is CASSVQGTGGYTF. The CDR3 DNA reads as TGTGCCAGCAGTGTACAGGGGACCGGGGGCTACACCTTC.

The rearrangement links TRBV10-3 to TRBJ1-1, with D uncertain. This CDR3 contains 14 residues. V was pared by 3 bases and J by 4 bases, with 12 bases between. Germline CDR1 reads ENHRY; CDR2 reads SYGVKD. In DNA, the CDR3 is TGTGCCATCAGTGAACGAATAGGGAGCACTGAAGCTTTCTTT. Translation gives CAISERIGSTEAFF.

The chain is built from TRBV2 and TRBJ1-3; 8 nucleotides align to TRBD1. V dropped 3 bases and J dropped 1; count of bases not matched to a gene: 2. The CDR3 is 15 residues long. Germline CDR1 and CDR2: SNHLY and FYNNEI. CDR3 region: CASSDDRGSGNTIYF. The CDR3 nucleotides are TGTGCCAGCAGTGACGACAGGGGTTCTGGAAACACCATATATTTT.

A single count supports this clone. The rearrangement joins TRBV7-2 to TRBJ1-5, with a weak D call TRBD1 (6 bases). V was shortened by 5 bases and J by 6 bases, with 23 bases between the two germline ends. Germline-derived CDR1 and CDR2 are SGHTA and FQGNSA. The CDR3 covers 17 residues. The CDR3 coding sequence is TGTGCCAGCAGCCCGTCCCCGACAGGCGTGCGCGGTCAGCCCCAGCATTTT. Amino acids: CASSPSPTGVRGQPQHF.

V and J are TRBV28 and TRBJ1-4, with a possible D match to TRBD1 (5 bases). Germline V gene lookup returns CDR1 MDHEN and CDR2 SYDVKM. The CDR3 is 14 amino acids. V lost 2 bases, J lost 8 bases, and 12 bases lay in between. The CDR3 DNA reads TGTGCCAGCAGTTTAGGGACCCGGGAGGAAAAACTGTTTTTT. Its translation: CASSLGTREEKLFF.

This chain connects TRBV18 to TRBJ2-3; no clear D. Germline CDR1 KGHSH, CDR2 LQKENI. This CDR3 comprises 16 residues. The V gene lost 5 bases and the J gene lost 0 bases, with 15 bases spanning the gap. The CDR3 bases are TGTGCCAGCTCATTACAAATAGCTTCTAGCACAGATACGCAGTATTTT. Translated: CASSLQIASSTDTQYF.

This clone was observed once. The rearrangement uses TRBV27 and TRBJ2-7, with 9 bases lining up with TRBD1. Germline lookup yields CDR1 MNHEY and CDR2 SMNVEV (reference sequence). The CDR3 consists of 14 residues. Trimming cost V 5 bases and J 4 bases; bases outside gene matches: 6. CDR3 coding DNA: TGTGCCAGCAGTACAGGGGGCGGCCGGTACGAGCAGTACTTC. Protein sequence: CASSTGGGRYEQYF.

The V call is TRBV6-5, the J call TRBJ1-5; perhaps TRBD1 as D (6 bases). Deletions cut 4 bases from V and 1 base from J, with 14 bases between. The CDR3 has 16 amino acids. Germline V gene lookup returns CDR1 MNHEY and CDR2 SVGAGI. The CDR3 loop reads CASSSATGQSNQPQHF. DNA for the CDR3: TGTGCCAGCAGTTCGGCGACAGGTCAGAGCAATCAGCCCCAGCATTTT.

This clone was found once. V is TRBV28 and J is TRBJ1-3; 7 bases fit TRBD1. This CDR3 has 18 residues. V was clipped by 5 bases and J by 2 bases; unmatched bases: 15. The germline V gene encodes CDR1 MDHEN and CDR2 SYDVKM. CDR3 protein: CASSPTSRTTGTGNTIYF. The CDR3 DNA reads TGTGCCAGCAGTCCCACATCCAGAACGACAGGGACTGGAAACACCATATATTTT.

The V and J genes are TRBV5-1 and TRBJ2-2; D unresolved. The CDR3 sequence is 14 residues long. Deletions cut 4 bases from V and 3 bases from J, with 10 bases between. Germline CDR1 and CDR2: SGHRS and YFSETQ. The CDR3 loop reads CASSPSGYTGELFF. DNA for the CDR3: TGCGCCAGCAGCCCCTCCGGTTACACCGGGGAGCTGTTTTTT.

The chain uses TRBV18 and TRBJ1-1, with 11 bases lining up with TRBD1. V dropped 5 bases and J dropped 1; count of bases not matched to a gene: 15. The CDR3 runs 19 residues. Germline-derived CDR1 and CDR2 are KGHSH and LQKENI. In DNA form, the CDR3 reads TGTGCCAGCTCATCTGGACAGGGGGCTTGGGAAAACAAGAACACTGAAGCTTTCTTT. The encoded protein is CASSSGQGAWENKNTEAFF.

This clone appeared a single time. V gene TRBV5-1 combines with J gene TRBJ2-1, with a possible D match to TRBD1 (5 bases). In germline, CDR1 is SGHRS, CDR2 YFSETQ. V lost 2 bases, J lost 7 bases, and 13 bases lay in between. The CDR3 has 14 amino acids. The CDR3 nucleotides read TGCGCCAGCAGCTTTACAGGCCTCGGGAATGAGCAGTTCTTC. Its protein is CASSFTGLGNEQFF.

This clone was observed a handful of times. J is TRBJ1-1 and V is TRBV28; TRBD1 might be the D (6 bases). Germline V gene lookup returns CDR1 MDHEN and CDR2 SYDVKM. V lost 6 bases, J lost 4 bases, and 12 bases lay in between. The CDR3 covers 13 residues. The CDR3 protein is CASRPDSRTEAFF. The CDR3 region has the DNA TGTGCCAGCAGGCCGGACAGCCGCACTGAAGCTTTCTTT.

The chain has TRBV28 and TRBJ1-2, with TRBD1 identical over 8 bases. The CDR3 consists of 16 residues. Germline trimming cut 5 bases from V and 1 base from J; bases unmatched to any gene: 9. Germline assignment: CDR1 MDHEN and CDR2 SYDVKM. The chain's CDR3 is CASSTSRDRLNYGYTF. For the CDR3, the DNA is TGTGCCAGCAGTACGTCCCGGGACAGGCTTAACTATGGCTACACCTTC.

The V and J genes are TRBV2 and TRBJ2-3, with a tentative D call TRBD2 (5 bases). Trimming removed 6 bases at V and 2 bases at J, with 21 bases between. The CDR3 contains 17 residues. CDR1 is SNHLY, CDR2 FYNNEI, per germline. The CDR3 nucleotides read TGTGCCAGCAGGCATCGGAGGCCGCCCCCCGACACAGATACGCAGTATTTT. Residues: CASRHRRPPPDTDTQYF. Full variable domain (outside the CDR3, taken from reference TRBV2 and TRBJ2-3): EPEVTQTPSHQVTQMGQEVILRCVPISNHLYFYWYRQILGQKVEFLVSFYNNEISEKSEIFDDQFSVERPDGSNFTLKIRSTKLEDSAMYFCASRHRRPPPDTDTQYFGPGTRLTVL.

The gene calls are TRBV7-8 and TRBJ2-7, with D perhaps TRBD1 (6 bases). This CDR3 spans 12 amino acids. V was pared by 5 bases and J by 9 bases, with 14 bases between. Germline CDR1 is SGHVS and CDR2 is FQNEAQ. The CDR3 spells CASSQGHPGQYF. CDR3 sequence (DNA): TGTGCCAGCAGCCAGGGACACCCCGGGCAGTACTTC.

This chain connects TRBV15 to TRBJ1-3, with unresolved D. The length of the CDR3 is 16 residues. The V gene lost 0 bases and the J gene lost 2 bases, with 11 bases spanning the gap. The germline V gene encodes CDR1 LNHNV and CDR2 YYDKDF (reference sequence). CDR3 in DNA: TGTGCCACCAGCAGAGAAGGGAACGGGGCTGGAAACACCATATATTTT. Translation gives CATSREGNGAGNTIYF.

V usage is TRBV5-4 and J usage is TRBJ2-5; TRBD1 might be the D (5 bases). CDR1 and CDR2 from the germline V gene are SGHNT and YYREEE (reference sequence). Trimming stripped 0 bases from V and 4 bases from J, with 10 bases between. The CDR3 runs to 14 residues. The DNA of the CDR3 is TGTGCCAGCAGCTTGGGGGGCTCTGGAGAGACCCAGTACTTC. This translates into CASSLGGSGETQYF.

The chain employs TRBV3-1 (or the pseudogene TRBV3-2) and TRBJ2-7, with 11 bases aligning to TRBD1. The CDR3 sequence is 14 residues long. Trimming at V came to 0 bases and at J to 5 bases, leaving 0 bases not matched to a gene. Germline CDR1 is LGHDT and CDR2 is YNNKEL (reference sequence). The CDR3 DNA sequence: TGTGCCAGCAGCCAAGAGGGACAGGGGGACGAGCAGTACTTC. It encodes CASSQEGQGDEQYF.